These 8 T cell receptor beta chains originate from one sample sequenced in a study of graft-versus-host responses after intestinal transplantation. Sequencing used immunoSEQ multiplex PCR; TCRdb keeps in-frame clones, though not all of them. The sample records 15,000 to 20,000 clones, 90% being singletons. The sample here was PBMCs, taken around 350 days after transplant. The source of these receptors is a human patient who received an intestinal transplant, so some T cells may come from the graft donor.

This sequence joins TRBV23-1 and TRBJ2-3; no clear D gene. TRBV23-1 is reported as an ORF; its role is uncertain. V lost 0 bases and J 5 bases, leaving 9 bases between the germline ends. The CDR3 sequence is 14 residues long. CDR3 sequence: CASSQSRHRDTQYF. In nucleotides, the CDR3 is TGCGCCAGCAGTCAATCCCGCCACAGAGATACGCAGTATTTT.

V usage is TRBV6-5 and J usage is TRBJ1-1; 9 nucleotides align to TRBD1. Trimming took 0 bases from V and 2 from J; bases not matched to a gene: 1. The CDR3 has 15 amino acids. Germline CDR1 reads MNHEY; CDR2 reads SVGAGI. CDR3 DNA sequence: TGTGCCAGCAGTTACTCGGGACAGGGAAACACTGAAGCTTTCTTT. Translated: CASSYSGQGNTEAFF.

This sequence joins TRBV6-5 and TRBJ2-7; 11 bases line up with TRBD2. V gave up 2 bases and J gave up 3 bases; unmatched junction bases: 0. Germline-derived CDR1 and CDR2 are MNHEY and SVGAGI. The CDR3 consists of 14 residues. CDR3 nucleotide sequence: TGTGCCAGCAGTTACGGGACTAGCGGCTACGAGCAGTACTTC. Its protein product is CASSYGTSGYEQYF.

The chain couples TRBV7-3 to TRBJ2-3; TRBD2 agrees at 8 bases. The CDR3 loop spans 16 amino acids. Germline trimming cut 2 bases from V and 0 bases from J; bases unmatched to any gene: 4. Germline CDR1 and CDR2: SGHTA and FQGTGA. CDR3 DNA sequence: TGTGCCAGCAGCTTATATCCTAGCGGGAGCACAGATACGCAGTATTTT. Amino acid sequence: CASSLYPSGSTDTQYF.

The rearrangement uses TRBV30 and TRBJ1-2; no firm D call. CDR1 GTSNPN and CDR2 SVGIG come from the germline V gene (reference sequence). Trimming cost V 0 bases and J 1 base, with 6 bases left between them. There are 13 residues in the CDR3. The CDR3 spells CAWSVLSNYGYTF. The CDR3 nucleotides read TGTGCCTGGAGTGTACTCAGTAACTATGGCTACACCTTC. Full variable domain (missing parts from reference TRBV30 and TRBJ1-2): SQTIHQWPATLVQPVGSPLSLECTVEGTSNPNLYWYRQAAGRGLQLLFYSVGIGQISSEVPQNLSASRPQDRQFILSSKKLLLSDSGFYLCAWSVLSNYGYTFGSGTRLTVV.

This chain links TRBV29-1 with TRBJ2-7; D is tentatively TRBD1 or TRBD2 (6 bases each). V was pared by 6 bases and J by 7 bases, with 13 bases between. This CDR3 spans 11 amino acids. The germline V gene encodes CDR1 SQVTM and CDR2 ANQGSEA. The CDR3 sequence: CSVEKGGEQYF. CDR3 nucleotide sequence: TGCAGCGTAGAAAAGGGGGGTGAGCAGTACTTC.

V usage is TRBV5-1 and J usage is TRBJ2-7, with D possibly being TRBD2 (6 bases). Germline CDR1 and CDR2: SGHRS and YFSETQ. Trimming took 0 bases from V and 2 from J, leaving 12 bases between them. CDR3 length equals 15 residues. The CDR3 sequence is CASSLEAGTAYEQYF. The CDR3 DNA follows: TGCGCCAGCAGCTTGGAGGCGGGAACCGCCTACGAGCAGTACTTC.

This rearrangement joins TRBV4-1 to TRBJ1-1; weak D call: TRBD1 (5 bases). The CDR3 consists of 17 residues. Trimming shortened V by 0 bases and J by 5 bases, and 19 bases separated the two germline ends. Germline V gene data show CDR1 as MGHRA and CDR2 as YSYEKL. As DNA, the CDR3 is TGCGCCAGCAGCCAAGATGGGCAGGGACTGGATGGTACTGAAGCTTTCTTT. Translating gives CASSQDGQGLDGTEAFF.